The 11 T cell receptor beta chains below were found in one sample sequenced in a study of blood T cell repertoires in COVID-19. The table came from immunoSEQ multiplex PCR; TCRdb's copy has only in-frame clones and leaves some out. The sample has some 140,000 clones, around 80% seen once. Sequences were obtained from peripheral blood. These receptors originate from a man aged 60 to 69 with acute or convalescent COVID-19.

The chain uses TRBV6-5 and TRBJ1-1, with 7 bases matching TRBD1. This CDR3 has 12 residues. Germline V gives CDR1 MNHEY, CDR2 SVGAGI. V lost 7 bases and J lost 5; bases outside the gene matches: 4. CDR3 DNA: TGTGCCAGCATTAACAGGGGAACTGAAGCTTTCTTT. This codes for CASINRGTEAFF.

This clone has more than one count but fewer than ten. The chain uses TRBV3-1 (or the pseudogene TRBV3-2) and TRBJ1-5; 8 positions match TRBD1. Germline CDR1 and CDR2: LGHDT and YNNKEL (reference sequence). The V gene end was trimmed by 4 bases and the J gene end by 3 bases; junction bases not matched to a gene: 5. The CDR3 consists of 15 residues. CDR3 in amino acids: CASSLRGQDNQPQHF. The CDR3 DNA is TGTGCCAGCAGCCTCAGGGGGCAAGACAATCAGCCCCAGCATTTT.

The rearrangement uses TRBV27 and TRBJ1-2, with D maybe TRBD1 (5 bases). CDR3 length: 13 amino acids. With 2 bases removed from V and 4 bases from J, the gap between germline ends came to 8 bases. Germline CDR1 and CDR2: MNHEY and SMNVEV (reference sequence). CDR3 in amino acids: CASSLRGSYGYTF. The CDR3 DNA sequence: TGTGCCAGCAGTTTACGGGGGAGCTATGGCTACACCTTC.

The rearrangement uses TRBV7-2 and TRBJ1-5; D is ambiguous. The CDR3 is made up of 13 amino acids. V dropped 5 bases and J dropped 6 bases, with 11 bases sitting between them. Germline values: CDR1 SGHTA, CDR2 FQGNSA. Here the CDR3 DNA reads TGTGCCAGCAGCCCCGACTCCAGTCAGCCCCAGCATTTT. Encoded protein: CASSPDSSQPQHF.

V is TRBV7-9 and J is TRBJ1-2; 7 bases are a match to TRBD1. J was trimmed by 4 bases and V by 5 bases; bases with no gene match: 10. The length of the CDR3 is 15 residues. Looked up from germline, CDR1 is SEHNR and CDR2 is FQNEAQ (reference sequence). The CDR3 bases are TGTGCCAGCAGCCCCATACCCACAGGGGCCTATGGCTACACCTTC. Its translation: CASSPIPTGAYGYTF.

The chain links TRBV5-1 to TRBJ2-1; 7 nucleotides agree with TRBD1. Unmatched junction bases numbered 8, after V lost 4 bases and J lost 4 bases. Germline V lookup: CDR1 SGHRS, CDR2 YFSETQ. This CDR3 region has 15 residues. For the CDR3, the DNA is TGCGCCAGCAGCCTGGGGACGACAGGGTACAATGAGCAGTTCTTC. Amino acids: CASSLGTTGYNEQFF.

The chain is built from TRBV7-2 and TRBJ1-2; 7 bases are a match to TRBD1. The CDR3 consists of 13 residues. Germline V lookup: CDR1 SGHTA, CDR2 FQGNSA. With V trimmed by 5 bases and J by 7 bases, 7 bases remained unmatched. The CDR3 loop is CASSRDRVSGYTF. The CDR3 DNA sequence: TGTGCCAGCAGCCGAGACAGGGTGTCTGGCTACACCTTC. Filled out from reference TRBV7-2 and TRBJ1-2, the complete variable domain reads GAGVSQSPSNKVTEKGKDVELRCDPISGHTALYWYRQSLGQGLEFLIYFQGNSAPDKSGLPSDRFSAERTGGSVSTLTIQRTQQEDSAVYLCASSRDRVSGYTFGSGTRLTVV.

V gene TRBV6-5 combines with J gene TRBJ2-3, with 8 bases matching TRBD2. This CDR3 is built from 14 residues. V was clipped by 6 bases and J by 2 bases; unmatched bases: 4. Germline V gene lookup returns CDR1 MNHEY and CDR2 SVGAGI. The CDR3 loop is CASSGGGLTDTQYF. CDR3 DNA: TGTGCCAGCAGCGGGGGGGGACTCACAGATACGCAGTATTTT.

This chain uses TRBV5-4 with TRBJ1-1; TRBD1 might be the D (5 bases). V dropped 4 bases and J dropped 6 bases, with 7 bases sitting between them. The CDR3 is made up of 11 amino acids. Germline values: CDR1 SGHNT, CDR2 YYREEE (reference sequence). In DNA form, the CDR3 reads TGTGCCAGCAGCCGGGGGGCTGAAGCTTTCTTT. It codes for CASSRGAEAFF. The full variable domain, with the rest looked up from reference TRBV5-4 and TRBJ1-1, is ETGVTQSPTHLIKTRGQQVTLRCSSQSGHNTVSWYQQALGQGPQFIFQYYREEENGRGNFPPRFSGLQFPNYSSELNVNALELDDSALYLCASSRGAEAFFGQGTRLTVV.

In this sample, this clone turned up a few times. V usage is TRBV7-9 and J usage is TRBJ1-1, with D possibly TRBD1 on 5 matching bases. This CDR3 is built from 14 residues. Trimming cost V 3 bases and J 1 base, with 9 bases left between them. Germline-derived CDR1 and CDR2 are SEHNR and FQNEAQ (reference sequence). This CDR3 reads CASSLGGRNTEAFF. The CDR3 DNA is TGTGCCAGCAGCTTGGGGGGAAGGAACACTGAAGCTTTCTTT.

The chain joins TRBV29-1 to TRBJ1-2; TRBD1 matches at 8 bases. There are 12 residues in the CDR3. V lost 6 bases and J lost 6; bases outside the gene matches: 6. In germline, CDR1 is SQVTM, CDR2 ANQGSEA. The CDR3 DNA is TGCAGCGTCAGGACAGGGAAGGATGGCTACACCTTC. Encoded protein: CSVRTGKDGYTF.